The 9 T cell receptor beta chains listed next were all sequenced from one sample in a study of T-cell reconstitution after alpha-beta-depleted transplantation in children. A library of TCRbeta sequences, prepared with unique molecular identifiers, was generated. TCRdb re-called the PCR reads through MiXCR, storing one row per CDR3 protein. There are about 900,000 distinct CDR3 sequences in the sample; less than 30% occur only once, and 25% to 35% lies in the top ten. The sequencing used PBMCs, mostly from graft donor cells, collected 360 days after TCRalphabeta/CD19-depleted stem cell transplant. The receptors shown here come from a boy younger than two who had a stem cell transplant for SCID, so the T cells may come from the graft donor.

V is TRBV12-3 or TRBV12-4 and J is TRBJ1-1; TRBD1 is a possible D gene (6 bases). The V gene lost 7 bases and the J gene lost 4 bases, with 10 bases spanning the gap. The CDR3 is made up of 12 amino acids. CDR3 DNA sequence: TGTGCCAGCACCGGGGGCCCCACTGAAGCTTTCTTT. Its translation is CASTGGPTEAFF.

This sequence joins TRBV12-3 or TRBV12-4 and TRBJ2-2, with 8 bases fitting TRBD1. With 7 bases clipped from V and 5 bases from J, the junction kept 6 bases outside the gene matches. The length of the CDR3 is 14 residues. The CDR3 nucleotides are TGTGCCAGCATCGAGACAGGGGAAACCGGGGAGCTGTTTTTT. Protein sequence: CASIETGETGELFF.

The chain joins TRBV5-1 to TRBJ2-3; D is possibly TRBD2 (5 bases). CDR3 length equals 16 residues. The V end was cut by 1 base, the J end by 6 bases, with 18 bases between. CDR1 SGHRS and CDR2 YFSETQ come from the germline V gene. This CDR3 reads CASSLFGLAPTDTQYF. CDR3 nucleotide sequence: TGCGCCAGCAGCTTGTTTGGGCTAGCCCCCACGGATACGCAGTATTTT.

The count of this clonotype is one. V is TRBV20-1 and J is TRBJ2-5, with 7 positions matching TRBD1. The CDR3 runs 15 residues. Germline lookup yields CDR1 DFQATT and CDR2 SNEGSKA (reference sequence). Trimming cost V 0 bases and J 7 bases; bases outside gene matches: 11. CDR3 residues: CSARDPQGGRGTQYF. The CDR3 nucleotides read TGCAGTGCTAGAGATCCCCAAGGGGGCCGAGGGACCCAGTACTTC.

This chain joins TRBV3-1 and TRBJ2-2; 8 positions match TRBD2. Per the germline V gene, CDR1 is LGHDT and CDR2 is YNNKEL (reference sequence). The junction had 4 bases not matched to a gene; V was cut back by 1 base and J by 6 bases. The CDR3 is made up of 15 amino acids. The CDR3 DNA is TGTGCCAGCAGCCAAGCAGCGGGGGTGGCCGGGGAGCTGTTTTTT. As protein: CASSQAAGVAGELFF.

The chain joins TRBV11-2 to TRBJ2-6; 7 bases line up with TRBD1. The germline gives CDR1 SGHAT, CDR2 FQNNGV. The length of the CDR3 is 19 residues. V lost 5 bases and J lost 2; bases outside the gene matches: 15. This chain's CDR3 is CASSPQPGQRVTGANVLTF. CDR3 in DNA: TGTGCCAGCAGCCCCCAACCGGGACAGAGAGTCACTGGGGCCAACGTCCTGACTTTC.

The CDR3 reads CASSRGQGYHEQYF. DNA for the CDR3: TGTGCCAGCAGCCGGGGACAGGGCTACCACGAGCAGTACTTC. The V gene is TRBV7-9, the J gene TRBJ2-7; 9 bases line up with TRBD1. Trimming at V came to 5 bases and at J to 5 bases, leaving 7 bases not matched to a gene. Germline loops: CDR1 SEHNR, CDR2 FQNEAQ (reference sequence). The CDR3 extends over 14 amino acids.

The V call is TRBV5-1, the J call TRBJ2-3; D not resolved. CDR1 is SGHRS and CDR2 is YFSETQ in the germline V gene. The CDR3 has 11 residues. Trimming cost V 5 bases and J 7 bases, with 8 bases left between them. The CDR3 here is CASRSDYTQYF. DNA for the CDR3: TGCGCCAGCAGGTCCGACTATACGCAGTATTTT. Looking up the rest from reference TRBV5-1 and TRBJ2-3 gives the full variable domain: KAGVTQTPRYLIKTRGQQVTLSCSPISGHRSVSWYQQTPGQGLQFLFEYFSETQRNKGNFPGRFSGRQFSNSRSEMNVSTLELGDSALYLCASRSDYTQYFGPGTRLTVL.

The CDR3, as DNA: TGTGCCAGCTCACGGATGCCCGGACGGCCGTACTTTAACTATGGCTACACCTTC. Protein sequence: CASSRMPGRPYFNYGYTF. V usage is TRBV18 and J usage is TRBJ1-2; D call uncertain. Germline CDR1 KGHSH, CDR2 LQKENI. The CDR3 extends over 18 amino acids. Between the trimmed V and J ends, which lost 4 bases and 1 base, there was a span of 22 bases.